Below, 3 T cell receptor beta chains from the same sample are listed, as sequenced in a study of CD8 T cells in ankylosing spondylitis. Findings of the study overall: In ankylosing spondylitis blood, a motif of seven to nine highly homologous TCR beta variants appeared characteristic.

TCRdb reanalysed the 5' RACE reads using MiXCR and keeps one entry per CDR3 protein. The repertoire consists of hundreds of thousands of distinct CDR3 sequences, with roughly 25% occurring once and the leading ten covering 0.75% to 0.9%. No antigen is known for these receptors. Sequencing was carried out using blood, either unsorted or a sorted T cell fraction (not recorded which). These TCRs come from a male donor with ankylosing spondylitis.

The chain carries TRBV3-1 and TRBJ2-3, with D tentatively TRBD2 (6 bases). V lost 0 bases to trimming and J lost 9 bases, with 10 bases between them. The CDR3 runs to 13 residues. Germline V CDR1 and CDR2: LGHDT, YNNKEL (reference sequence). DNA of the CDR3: TGTGCCAGCAGCCAAGATAACAGCGGGACGCAGTATTTT. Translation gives CASSQDNSGTQYF.

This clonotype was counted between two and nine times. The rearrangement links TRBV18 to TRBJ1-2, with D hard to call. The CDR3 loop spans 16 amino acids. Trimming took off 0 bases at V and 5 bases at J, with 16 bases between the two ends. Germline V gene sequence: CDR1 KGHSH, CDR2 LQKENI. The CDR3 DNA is TGTGCCAGCTCACCACCGGGAGGGATACCCCGATATGGCTACACCTTC. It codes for CASSPPGGIPRYGYTF.

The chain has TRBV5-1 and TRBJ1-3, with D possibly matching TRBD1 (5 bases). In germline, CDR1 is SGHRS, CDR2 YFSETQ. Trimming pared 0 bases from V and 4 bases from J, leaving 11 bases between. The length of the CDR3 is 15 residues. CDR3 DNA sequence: TGCGCCAGCAGCTTGGTTGGCGACAGCGGAAACACCATATATTTT. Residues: CASSLVGDSGNTIYF.